The 16 T cell receptor beta chains below were found in one sample sequenced in a study of blood T cell repertoires in COVID-19. Repertoires were generated with immunoSEQ multiplex PCR, while TCRdb's copy carries only in-frame clones and drops some. The sample includes fewer than 130,000 clones, approximately 65% of them seen just once. The sample taken for sequencing was peripheral blood. These receptors originate from an older woman with acute or convalescent COVID-19.

The V call is TRBV7-9, the J call TRBJ2-7; 7 nucleotides agree with TRBD1. V shed 5 bases and J 6 bases; nucleotides not matched to a gene: 13. The CDR3 runs 15 residues. CDR1 is SEHNR and CDR2 is FQNEAQ in the germline V gene (reference sequence). The CDR3 sequence: CASSPRVTGKGEQYF. The CDR3 bases are TGTGCCAGCAGCCCACGAGTGACAGGGAAGGGCGAGCAGTACTTC.

This clone was observed once. The genes are TRBV9 and TRBJ1-3; no clear D gene. Germline V lookup: CDR1 SGDLS, CDR2 YYNGEE. Trimming cost V 3 bases and J 0 bases, with 10 bases left between them. This CDR3 region has 15 residues. CDR3 nucleotides: TGTGCCAGCAGCGCCATCAGCGACTCTGGAAACACCATATATTTT. Its protein product is CASSAISDSGNTIYF.

As concerns this clone: The sample carries other DNA sequences with the same CDR3. The chain has TRBV30 and TRBJ2-7, with 7 bases aligning to TRBD1. The CDR3 spans 12 residues. The V segment lost 2 bases and the J segment 4 bases; nucleotides outside the gene matches: 2. CDR1 and CDR2 from the germline V gene are GTSNPN and SVGIG (reference sequence). The CDR3 DNA follows: TGTGCCTGGAGTACACAGGGGTACGAGCAGTACTTC. Its translation is CAWSTQGYEQYF.

This sequence joins TRBV7-9 and TRBJ1-5; D may be TRBD1 (6 bases). Per germline, CDR1 SEHNR and CDR2 FQNEAQ (reference sequence). Deletions cut 5 bases from V and 4 bases from J, with 12 bases between. This CDR3 is built from 14 residues. The CDR3 here is CASSGVGANQPQHF. In DNA, the CDR3 is TGTGCCAGCAGCGGCGTGGGGGCGAATCAGCCCCAGCATTTT.

With regard to this clone: Other nucleotide sequences in the sample specify the same CDR3. V and J are TRBV6-5 and TRBJ1-2; D is possibly TRBD1 (5 bases). There are 14 residues in the CDR3. Germline assignment: CDR1 MNHEY and CDR2 SVGAGI. The V and J ends lost 3 bases and 5 bases respectively, with 13 bases between them. CDR3 DNA: TGTGCCAGCAGTTATACGGCAGGGTCTTATGGCTACACCTTC. Protein product: CASSYTAGSYGYTF.

The DNA of the CDR3 is TGTGCCAGCAGCCAGGGTGCCAGGGGGCTTCAGCCCCAGCATTTT. This translates into CASSQGARGLQPQHF. J is TRBJ1-5 and V is TRBV3-1 (or the pseudogene TRBV3-2); 8 nucleotides line up with TRBD1. V lost 3 bases to trimming and J lost 6 bases; unmatched junction nucleotides: 7. CDR3 size: 15 residues. Germline CDR1 reads LGHDT; CDR2 reads YNNKEL (reference sequence).

CDR3 region: CASSMAHRSSYEQYF. CDR3 DNA sequence: TGTGCCAGTAGTATGGCCCACAGAAGCTCCTACGAGCAGTACTTC. This rearrangement joins TRBV19 to TRBJ2-7; unclear D gene. Germline V gives CDR1 LNHDA, CDR2 SQIVND (reference sequence). This CDR3 is 15 amino acids long. The V end was cut by 3 bases, the J end by 0 bases, with 12 bases between.

This clone showed up just a few times. The chain has TRBV6-1 and TRBJ1-5; D not resolved. The CDR3 loop spans 14 amino acids. V shed 3 bases and J shed 0 bases, with 6 bases lying between them. Germline CDR1 is MNHNS and CDR2 is SASEGT. The CDR3: CASSEPGSNQPQHF. CDR3 coding DNA: TGTGCCAGCAGTGAGCCCGGTAGCAATCAGCCCCAGCATTTT.

This clone has just one count. This chain joins TRBV11-2 and TRBJ1-4, with 7 bases that match TRBD1. From germline, CDR1 is SGHAT and CDR2 FQNNGV. V lost 5 bases to trimming and J lost 0 bases; unmatched junction nucleotides: 6. The CDR3 contains 16 residues. CDR3: CASSGGQLSTNEKLFF. The CDR3 DNA is TGTGCCAGCAGCGGGGGACAGTTGTCAACTAATGAAAAACTGTTTTTT.

This clone was picked up one time. The chain has TRBV30 and TRBJ1-1; a possible D gene is TRBD1 (5 bases). The CDR3 contains 14 residues. The germline gives CDR1 GTSNPN, CDR2 SVGIG (reference sequence). CDR3 nucleotides: TGTGCTATGATTCGGAGGGGCGCGAACACTGAAGCTTTCTTT. It codes for CAMIRRGANTEAFF.

The chain couples TRBV18 to TRBJ2-5, with D possibly being TRBD1 (6 bases). This CDR3 spans 18 amino acids. The germline CDR1 and CDR2 sequences are KGHSH and LQKENI. V was clipped by 6 bases and J by 4 bases, with 27 bases between them. CDR3 sequence (DNA): TGTGCCAGCTCCCGGTCCGGGACGCTAAGCATAGGGGGAGAGACCCAGTACTTC. Translation gives CASSRSGTLSIGGETQYF.

The rearrangement uses TRBV7-2 and TRBJ1-2; 8 bases agree with TRBD1. Germline lookup yields CDR1 SGHTA and CDR2 FQGNSA. The CDR3 extends over 13 amino acids. After removal of 1 base from V and 8 bases from J, the junction contained 3 bases not matched to a gene. In nucleotides, the CDR3 is TGTGCCAGCAGCTTAGGGACAGGGTACGGCTACACCTTC. It encodes CASSLGTGYGYTF.

The rearrangement uses TRBV3-1 (or the pseudogene TRBV3-2) and TRBJ2-4, with TRBD1 identical over 9 bases. The CDR3 covers 17 residues. J lost 4 bases, V lost 0 bases, and 7 bases had no gene match. Germline lookup yields CDR1 LGHDT and CDR2 YNNKEL (reference sequence). For the CDR3, the DNA is TGTGCCAGCAGCCAAGAAAATTCCGGGACAGGGAAAAACATTCAGTACTTC. Translation gives CASSQENSGTGKNIQYF.

This chain connects TRBV14 to TRBJ1-1; no definite D call. Trimming took 3 bases from V and 1 from J, leaving 6 bases between them. The CDR3 runs to 13 residues. The germline CDR1 and CDR2 sequences are SGHDN and FVKESK. The CDR3 sequence is CASSQRRNTEAFF. CDR3 in DNA: TGTGCCAGCAGCCAGAGGAGGAACACTGAAGCTTTCTTT.

The chain joins TRBV15 to TRBJ2-1; 8 bases agree with TRBD2. CDR3 length: 15 amino acids. V lost 4 bases, J lost 8 bases, and 10 bases stayed unmatched. Germline V gene sequence: CDR1 LNHNV, CDR2 YYDKDF (reference sequence). This CDR3 reads CATSTAGGGNYEQFF. The DNA of the CDR3 is TGTGCCACCAGCACGGCGGGGGGCGGTAACTATGAGCAGTTCTTC.

The chain recombines TRBV6-4 with TRBJ1-2, with 7 bases fitting TRBD1. The junction had 1 base not matched to a gene; V was cut back by 3 bases and J by 0 bases. There are 14 residues in the CDR3. CDR1 and CDR2 from the germline V gene are MRHNA and SNTAGT. CDR3 sequence (DNA): TGTGCCAGCAGTGAGGGGACAGCTAACTATGGCTACACCTTC. It encodes CASSEGTANYGYTF.